This T cell receptor beta chain originates from a study of OX40 agonist ivuxolimab in advanced cancers. Describing the broader study: Ivuxolimab was a fully human IgG2 agonistic monoclonal antibody targeting the costimulatory receptor OX40 (CD134). Of the approximately 54 patients in dose escalation, 19 had hepatocellular carcinoma, about 15 had melanoma, 9 had renal cell carcinoma and 9 had head and neck cancer. A male proportion of under 85% and a mean age of about 60 years, ranging from about 23 to 79, were recorded for the dose-escalation cohort. The paper describes the monotherapy dose-escalation part (N ≈ 51 patients) of the phase I trial of ivuxolimab. Partial responses occurred in three dose-escalation patients: two with cutaneous melanoma and one with hepatocellular carcinoma. Prior anti-PD-1, anti-PD-L1 or anti-CTLA-4 therapy was permitted, and approximately 42% of dose-escalation patients had received checkpoint inhibitors. Peripheral TCRbeta sequencing was intended to test whether TCR sequence diversity was altered and clonal T-cell expansion was caused by ivuxolimab. Intravenous ivuxolimab was administered to patients every 2 weeks at six dose levels: 0.01, 0.1, 0.3, 1.5, 3 and 10 mg/kg.

As concerns this clone: It lacks a known antigen. Base qualities are missing; no much larger clone stands one base away.

To sequence the TCRbeta CDR3 region, genomic DNA was isolated from the sorted cells. The immunoSEQ Assay was used to sequence the TCRbeta CDR3 regions. In TCRdb, the immuneACCESS table is reduced to in-frame sequences with V and J assigned. These tables do not hold every clone; where another copy was compared, an unresolved V gene accounts for under half, and the others remain unexplained. The sample includes 70,000 or so clones, with roughly 80% observed a single time. Of the sample, approximately 1% falls within the top ten clones. The trial excluded patients who had a history of autoimmune disease or who were on systemic immunosuppression. In every dose cohort, peripheral blood was drawn for TCR sequencing at baseline, cycle 4 day 1, and cycle 7 day 1. The samples were taken from a phase I, first-in-human, multicenter, open-label dose-escalation trial of ivuxolimab. The trial enrolled adults with locally advanced or metastatic head and neck squamous cell, hepatocellular, melanoma or renal cell carcinoma. Before TCR sequencing, CD4+ T cells and CD8+ T cells were sorted from peripheral blood as separate populations.

As encoded in the germline V gene (reference sequence), CDR1 is LNHNV while CDR2 is YYDKDF. V is reduced by 2 bases and J by 7 bases, leaving a spacing of 21 bases between them. Inclusive of the bounding cysteine and phenylalanine, the CDR3 is 17 residues long. Only the CDR3 DNA is retained, 51 bases long and in frame from the first base. Results and caveats for the whole study, not just this receptor: Antigen specificity was not determined for the clonally expanded peripheral T cells. In the 0.1-3.0 mg/kg groups, partial responders were among the patients with the lowest normalized peripheral clonal expansion, particularly in CD8+ T cells. Low levels of normalized T-cell clonal expansion were also shown by some nonresponding patients. After ivuxolimab, expanded clones were on average more numerous among CD8+ T cells than among CD4+ T cells. At doses of 0.1 to 3.0 mg/kg, clonal expansion of both CD4+ and CD8+ blood T cells was observed from baseline to week 6.

The sample here was CD4+ or CD8+ T cells sorted from blood, taken in a trial of the OX40 agonist ivuxolimab. Rearrangement joined TRBV15 to TRBJ2-1; TRBD1 could be the D gene, as 5 bases match. The clonotype originates from an adult with an advanced solid tumor such as melanoma, head and neck, liver or kidney cancer. The CDR3 region has the sequence CATSRRPTSTSGNEQFF. The DNA sequence reads TGTGCCACCAGCAGACGGCCGACATCGACCTCAGGGAATGAGCAGTTCTTC. Beyond the CDR3, the reference TRBV15 and TRBJ2-1 genes provide the residues; the full variable domain reads: DAMVIQNPRYQVTQFGKPVTLSCSQTLNHNVMYWYQQKSSQAPKLLFHYYDKDFNNEADTPDNFQSRRPNTSFCFLDIRSPGLGDTAMYLCATSRRPTSTSGNEQFFGPGTRLTVL.